The TCR beta chain described here comes from a study of T cells in lung cancer brain metastases. This table comes from immunoSEQ multiplex PCR, and its TCRdb copy is limited to in-frame clones, with some not included. The table includes almost 5,500 clones, approximately 90% detected once. Trimming left V 6 bases short and J 0 bases short, with 15 bases between. The CDR3 runs 16 residues. Per the germline V gene, CDR1 is LNHDA and CDR2 is SQIVND (reference sequence). The source is a man between 65 and 80 years old with non-small cell lung cancer. The source material was tumor tissue from the primary lung tumor. The gene calls are TRBV19 and TRBJ1-5; TRBD1 might be the D (6 bases). CDR3 nucleotide sequence: TGTGCCAGTAGCCGGACAGCGAGGCGTAGCAATCAGCCCCAGCATTTT. Translation gives CASSRTARRSNQPQHF.